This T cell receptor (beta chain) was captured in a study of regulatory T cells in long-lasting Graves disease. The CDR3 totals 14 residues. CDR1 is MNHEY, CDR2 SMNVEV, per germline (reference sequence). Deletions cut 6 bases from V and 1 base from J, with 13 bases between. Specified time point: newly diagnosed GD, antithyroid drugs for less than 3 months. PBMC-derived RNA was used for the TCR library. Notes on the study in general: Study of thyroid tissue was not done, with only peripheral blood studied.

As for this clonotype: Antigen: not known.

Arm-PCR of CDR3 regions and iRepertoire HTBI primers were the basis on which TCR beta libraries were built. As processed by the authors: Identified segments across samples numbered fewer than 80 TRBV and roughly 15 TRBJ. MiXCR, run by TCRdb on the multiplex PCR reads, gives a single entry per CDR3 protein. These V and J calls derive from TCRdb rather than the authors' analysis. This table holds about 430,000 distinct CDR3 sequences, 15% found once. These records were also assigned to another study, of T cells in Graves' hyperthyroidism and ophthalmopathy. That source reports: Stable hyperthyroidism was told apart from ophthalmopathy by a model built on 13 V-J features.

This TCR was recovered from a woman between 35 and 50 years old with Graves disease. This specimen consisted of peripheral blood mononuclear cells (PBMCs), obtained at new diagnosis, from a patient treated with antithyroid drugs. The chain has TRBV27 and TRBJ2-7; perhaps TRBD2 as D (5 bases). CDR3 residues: CASSQRRASYEQYF. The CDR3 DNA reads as TGTGCCAGCAGCCAAAGGCGGGCATCCTACGAGCAGTACTTC.